The 6 T cell receptor beta chains reported below all come from one sample, sequenced in a study of T-cell reconstitution after alpha-beta-depleted transplantation in children. The authors prepared the TCRbeta library with unique molecular identifiers. A single record per CDR3 protein comes from TCRdb applying MiXCR to the PCR reads. The table lists hundreds of thousands of distinct CDR3 sequences, roughly 10% of them singletons, with 20% to 30% in the top ten. Here the sequenced sample was peripheral blood, taken 180 days after TCRalphabeta/CD19-depleted stem cell transplant. These receptors were taken from a male patient aged 2-15 years who had a stem cell transplant for chronic granulomatous disease, so the T cells may come from the graft donor.

Worth noting for this clonotype: A much larger clone differs from this one at a single base, so this may be a read error. The chain recombines TRBV15 with TRBJ2-7; tentatively, D is TRBD1 (6 bases). The CDR3 loop spans 15 amino acids. Germline V gene sequence: CDR1 LNHNV, CDR2 YYDKDF (reference sequence). Trimming left V 5 bases short and J 1 base short, with 15 bases between. The CDR3 nucleotides are TGTGCCACCAGCCGCCAAACAGGGCCTTCCTACGAGCAGTACTTC. Translated, it gives CATSRQTGPSYEQYF.

This clonotype appeared many times. The chain carries TRBV7-9 and TRBJ2-7; D is uncertain. Trimming took 3 bases from V and 3 from J, leaving 6 bases between them. Germline CDR1 reads SEHNR; CDR2 reads FQNEAQ (reference sequence). The length of the CDR3 is 12 residues. Here the CDR3 DNA reads TGTGCCAGCAGCTTCCGTGACTACGAGCAGTACTTC. It yields the protein CASSFRDYEQYF.

This clonotype was observed at least ten times. This chain links TRBV12-3 or TRBV12-4 with TRBJ2-7, with TRBD2 matching 7 bases. This CDR3 comprises 16 residues. After removal of 2 bases from V and 3 bases from J, the junction contained 10 bases not matched to a gene. The CDR3 region has the DNA TGTGCCAGCAGTTTATTTGTTGCGGGAGACCTCTACGAGCAGTACTTC. It translates to CASSLFVAGDLYEQYF.

This clonotype was detected ten times or more. The CDR3 reads CSATADRFYEQYF. The CDR3 DNA reads TGCAGCGCCACGGCGGACAGGTTCTACGAGCAGTACTTC. The rearrangement uses TRBV29-1 and TRBJ2-7, with 7 nucleotides matching TRBD1. The V gene's germline CDR1 is SQVTM and CDR2 ANQGSEA. Trimming removed 7 bases from V and 3 bases from J; junction bases left unmatched: 9. The length of the CDR3 is 13 residues.

This clonotype appeared many times. Compared with germline, one end of the junction differs, possibly owing to a read error. CDR3 nucleotides: TGTGCCAGCAGTGTGATAAGCGGGACTCCCATCTTC. This encodes CASSVISGTPIF. The chain couples TRBV6-1 to TRBJ1-2, with a tentative D call TRBD1 (5 bases). Germline V gene lookup returns CDR1 MNHNS and CDR2 SASEGT. The CDR3 runs 12 residues.

This clonotype came up many times. The CDR3 nucleotides are TGCGCCAGCAGTGTTTCGGGAGAGAACACCGGGGAGCTGTTTTTT. It encodes CASSVSGENTGELFF. This chain links TRBV10-1 with TRBJ2-2; perhaps TRBD2 as D (6 bases). Deletions cut 4 bases from V and 1 base from J, with 10 bases between. Germline V gene lookup returns CDR1 WNHNN and CDR2 SYGVQD (reference sequence). The CDR3 runs 15 residues.